One sample yielded the 7 T cell receptor beta chains listed below, sequenced in a study. The sorted Tregs were CD4+CD25+CD127-/low cells. TCRdb redid the calling of the 5' RACE reads with MiXCR, one entry per CDR3 protein. The profile shows thousands of distinct CDR3 sequences, around 70% of them singletons. The sample consisted of tumor-infiltrating Tregs sorted from the breast tumor. The receptors come from a female donor with breast cancer.

This clonotype was counted a few times. DNA for the CDR3: TGTGCCAGCAGCACCCGACTAGCATCCTACAATGAGCAGTTCTTC. Its protein product is CASSTRLASYNEQFF. J is TRBJ2-1 and V is TRBV7-8, with 7 bases identical to TRBD2. After removal of 5 bases from V and 1 base from J, the junction contained 5 bases not matched to a gene. This CDR3 region has 15 residues. CDR1 is SGHVS and CDR2 is FQNEAQ in the germline V gene.

The rearrangement links TRBV5-1 to TRBJ2-1; D unclear. Germline loops: CDR1 SGHRS, CDR2 YFSETQ. The CDR3 runs 15 residues. V was cut by 2 bases and J by 0 bases, with 9 bases left in between. CDR3 residues: CASSFMTGSYNEQFF. In DNA, the CDR3 is TGCGCCAGCAGCTTCATGACTGGCTCCTACAATGAGCAGTTCTTC.

The V gene is TRBV7-6, the J gene TRBJ2-3, with TRBD2 matching 9 bases. The V and J ends lost 5 bases and 4 bases, in that order; junction bases with no gene match: 7. Germline CDR1 is SGHVS and CDR2 is FNYEAQ. The CDR3 sequence is 15 residues long. DNA of the CDR3: TGTGCCAGCAGCCCGGCTAGCGGGAACGCAGATACGCAGTATTTT. Its translation: CASSPASGNADTQYF. The full variable domain, its missing parts supplied by reference TRBV7-6 and TRBJ2-3, is GAGVSQSPRYKVTKRGQDVALRCDPISGHVSLYWYRQALGQGPEFLTYFNYEAQQDKSGLPNDRFSAERPEGSISTLTIQRTEQRDSAMYRCASSPASGNADTQYFGPGTRLTVL.

This chain uses TRBV6-5 with TRBJ2-7, with 7 positions matching TRBD2. The germline V gene encodes CDR1 MNHEY and CDR2 SVGAGI. The V gene end was trimmed by 4 bases and the J gene end by 3 bases; junction bases not matched to a gene: 12. This CDR3 region has 16 residues. In nucleotides, the CDR3 is TGTGCCAGCAGTTCCCTAGCGGAGCCGGTATACTACGAGCAGTACTTC. Translating it yields CASSSLAEPVYYEQYF.

This rearrangement joins TRBV6-5 to TRBJ1-2; D ambiguous. The CDR3 has 10 amino acids. The germline V gene encodes CDR1 MNHEY and CDR2 SVGAGI. V was clipped by 10 bases and J by 7 bases, with 10 bases between them. The CDR3 region is CATMGGGYTF. In DNA form, the CDR3 reads TGTGCCACAATGGGCGGTGGCTACACCTTC.

Worth noting for this clonotype: This may be a read error, as it is one base from a much larger clone. The chain joins TRBV4-1 to TRBJ2-7; 9 nucleotides match TRBD2. The germline gives CDR1 MGHRA, CDR2 YSYEKL. This CDR3 is built from 16 residues. DNA for the CDR3: TGTGCCAGCAGCCAAGCGGGCCTAGCGGGACGCAACGAGCAGTACTTC. The encoded protein is CASSQAGLAGRNEQYF.

The rearrangement joins TRBV27 to TRBJ1-1, with a tentative D call TRBD1 (6 bases). This CDR3 spans 15 amino acids. CDR1 and CDR2 from the germline V gene are MNHEY and SMNVEV (reference sequence). V shed 5 bases and J shed 1 base, with 14 bases lying between them. The CDR3 region is CASSVQGMRNTEAFF. CDR3 sequence (DNA): TGTGCCAGCAGTGTACAGGGTATGAGGAACACTGAAGCTTTCTTT.